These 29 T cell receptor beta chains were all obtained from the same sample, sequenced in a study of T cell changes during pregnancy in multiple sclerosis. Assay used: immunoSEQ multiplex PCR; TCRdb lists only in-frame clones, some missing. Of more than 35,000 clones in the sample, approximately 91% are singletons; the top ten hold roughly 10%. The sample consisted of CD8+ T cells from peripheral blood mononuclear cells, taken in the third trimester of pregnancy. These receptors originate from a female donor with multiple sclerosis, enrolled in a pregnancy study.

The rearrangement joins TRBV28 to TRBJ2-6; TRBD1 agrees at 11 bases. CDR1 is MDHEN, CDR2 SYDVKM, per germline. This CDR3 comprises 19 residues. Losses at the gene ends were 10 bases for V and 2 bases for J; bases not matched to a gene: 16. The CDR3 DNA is TGTGCCATTGGGGGGTTACCGGGACAGGGGGGGACTGGGGCCAACGTCCTGACTTTC. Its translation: CAIGGLPGQGGTGANVLTF.

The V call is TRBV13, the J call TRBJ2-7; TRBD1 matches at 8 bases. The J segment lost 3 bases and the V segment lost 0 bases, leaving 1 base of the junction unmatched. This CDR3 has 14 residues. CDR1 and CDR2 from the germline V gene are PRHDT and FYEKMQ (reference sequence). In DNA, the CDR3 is TGTGCCAGCAGCTTAGGGACAGGGGTCTACGAGCAGTACTTC. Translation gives CASSLGTGVYEQYF. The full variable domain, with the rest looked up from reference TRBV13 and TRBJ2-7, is AAGVIQSPRHLIKEKRETATLKCYPIPRHDTVYWYQQGPGQDPQFLISFYEKMQSDKGSIPDRFSAQQFSDYHSELNMSSLELGDSALYFCASSLGTGVYEQYFGPGTRLTVT.

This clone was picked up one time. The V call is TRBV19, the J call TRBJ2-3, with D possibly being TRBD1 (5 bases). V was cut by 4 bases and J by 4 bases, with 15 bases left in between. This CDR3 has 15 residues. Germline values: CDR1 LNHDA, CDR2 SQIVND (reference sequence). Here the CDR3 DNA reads TGTGCCAGTAGTAATGTCAGGGAATTGTCAGATACGCAGTATTTT. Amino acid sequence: CASSNVRELSDTQYF.

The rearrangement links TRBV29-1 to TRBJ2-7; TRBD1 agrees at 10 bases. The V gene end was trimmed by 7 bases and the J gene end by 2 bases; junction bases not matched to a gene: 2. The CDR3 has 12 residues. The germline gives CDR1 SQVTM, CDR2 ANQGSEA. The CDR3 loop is CSAGQGAYEQYF. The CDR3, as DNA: TGCAGCGCCGGACAGGGGGCCTACGAGCAGTACTTC.

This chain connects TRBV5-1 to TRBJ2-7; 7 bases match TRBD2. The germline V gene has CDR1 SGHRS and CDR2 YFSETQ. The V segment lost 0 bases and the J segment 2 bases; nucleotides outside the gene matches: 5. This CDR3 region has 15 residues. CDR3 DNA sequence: TGCGCCAGCAGCTTGGCCGCGGGAGATCCCTACGAGCAGTACTTC. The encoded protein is CASSLAAGDPYEQYF.

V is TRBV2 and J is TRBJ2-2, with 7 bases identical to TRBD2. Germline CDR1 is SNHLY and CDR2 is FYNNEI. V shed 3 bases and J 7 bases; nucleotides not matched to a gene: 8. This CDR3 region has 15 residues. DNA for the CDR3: TGTGCCAGCAGTGACGAAGGGGAGGGGCACGGGGAGCTGTTTTTT. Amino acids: CASSDEGEGHGELFF.

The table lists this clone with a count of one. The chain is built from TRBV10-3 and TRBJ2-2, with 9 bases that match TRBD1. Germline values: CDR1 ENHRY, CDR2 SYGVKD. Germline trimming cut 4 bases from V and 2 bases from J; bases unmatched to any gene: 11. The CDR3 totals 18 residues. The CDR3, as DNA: TGTGCCATCAGTGGCGACCCTGGGACAGGGATTAACACCGGGGAGCTGTTTTTT. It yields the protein CAISGDPGTGINTGELFF.

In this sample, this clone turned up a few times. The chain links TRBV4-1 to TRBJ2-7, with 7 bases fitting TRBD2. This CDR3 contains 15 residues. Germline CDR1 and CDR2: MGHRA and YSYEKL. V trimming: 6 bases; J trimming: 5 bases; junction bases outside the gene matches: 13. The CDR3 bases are TGCGCCAGCAGTACGCAAGCGGGATTAGGCGACGAGCAGTACTTC. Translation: CASSTQAGLGDEQYF.

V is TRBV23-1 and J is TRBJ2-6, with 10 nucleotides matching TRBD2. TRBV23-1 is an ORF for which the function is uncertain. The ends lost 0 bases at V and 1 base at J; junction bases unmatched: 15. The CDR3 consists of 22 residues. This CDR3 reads CASSQSRPREGGLASGANVLTF. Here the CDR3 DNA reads TGCGCCAGCAGTCAATCACGGCCCCGGGAGGGGGGACTAGCGTCTGGGGCCAACGTCCTGACTTTC.

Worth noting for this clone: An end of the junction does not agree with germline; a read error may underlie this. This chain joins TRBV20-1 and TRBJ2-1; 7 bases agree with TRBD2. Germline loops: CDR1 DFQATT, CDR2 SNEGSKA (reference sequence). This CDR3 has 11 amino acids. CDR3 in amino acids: CSALREGSVIF. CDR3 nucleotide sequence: TGCAGTGCTCTGAGGGAGGGGTCGGTGATCTTC.

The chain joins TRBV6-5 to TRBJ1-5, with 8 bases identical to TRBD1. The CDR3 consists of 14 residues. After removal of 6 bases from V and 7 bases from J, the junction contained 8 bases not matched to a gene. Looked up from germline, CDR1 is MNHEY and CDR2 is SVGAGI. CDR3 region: CASRPGTGGQPQHF. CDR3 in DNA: TGTGCCAGCAGACCCGGGACAGGAGGGCAGCCCCAGCATTTT.

CDR3 sequence reads: CASSYGSRAYGYTF. CDR3 nucleotide sequence: TGTGCCAGCAGTTACGGGTCCAGGGCCTATGGCTACACCTTC. The rearrangement joins TRBV6-5 to TRBJ1-2, with D possibly being TRBD1 (5 bases). V was trimmed by 2 bases and J by 4 bases, leaving 11 bases between them. The CDR3 loop spans 14 amino acids. Per the germline V gene, CDR1 is MNHEY and CDR2 is SVGAGI.

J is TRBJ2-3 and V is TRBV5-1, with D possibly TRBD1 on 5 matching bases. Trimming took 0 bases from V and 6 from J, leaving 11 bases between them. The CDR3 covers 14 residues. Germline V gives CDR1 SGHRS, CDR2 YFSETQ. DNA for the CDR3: TGCGCCAGCAGCTTGGAATGGGGCTGGGATACGCAGTATTTT. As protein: CASSLEWGWDTQYF.

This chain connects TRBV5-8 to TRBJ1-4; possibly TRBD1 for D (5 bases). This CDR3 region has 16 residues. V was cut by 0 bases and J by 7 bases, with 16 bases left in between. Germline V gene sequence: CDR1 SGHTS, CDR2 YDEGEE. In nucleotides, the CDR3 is TGTGCCAGCAGCTTGGGATTGTTGGGGCGAAGTGAAAAACTGTTTTTT. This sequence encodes CASSLGLLGRSEKLFF.

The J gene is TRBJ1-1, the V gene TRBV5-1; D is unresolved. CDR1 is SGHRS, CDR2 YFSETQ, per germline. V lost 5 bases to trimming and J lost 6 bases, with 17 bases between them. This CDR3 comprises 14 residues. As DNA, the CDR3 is TGCGCCAGCAGGCTGTCAGGCCTTGTCGCTGAAGCTTTCTTT. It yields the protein CASRLSGLVAEAFF.

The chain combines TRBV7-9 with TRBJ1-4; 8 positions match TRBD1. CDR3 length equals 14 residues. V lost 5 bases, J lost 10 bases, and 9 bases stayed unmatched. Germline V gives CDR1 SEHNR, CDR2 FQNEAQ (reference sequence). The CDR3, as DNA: TGTGCCAGCAGCCCAGGGGGCGGTCGGATAAAACTGTTTTTT. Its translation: CASSPGGGRIKLFF.

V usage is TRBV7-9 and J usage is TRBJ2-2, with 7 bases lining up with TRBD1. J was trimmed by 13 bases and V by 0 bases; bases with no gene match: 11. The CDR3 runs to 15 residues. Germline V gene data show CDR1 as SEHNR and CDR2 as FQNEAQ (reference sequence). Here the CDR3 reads CASSLAQGDPGMLFF. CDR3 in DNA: TGTGCCAGCAGCTTAGCGCAGGGGGATCCGGGGATGCTGTTTTTT.

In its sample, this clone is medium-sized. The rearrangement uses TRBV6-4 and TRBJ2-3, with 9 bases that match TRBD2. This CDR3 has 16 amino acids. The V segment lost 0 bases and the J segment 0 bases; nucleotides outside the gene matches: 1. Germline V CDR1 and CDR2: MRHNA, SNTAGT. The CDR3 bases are TGTGCCAGCAGTGACTCTAGCGGGGGTAGCACAGATACGCAGTATTTT. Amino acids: CASSDSSGGSTDTQYF.

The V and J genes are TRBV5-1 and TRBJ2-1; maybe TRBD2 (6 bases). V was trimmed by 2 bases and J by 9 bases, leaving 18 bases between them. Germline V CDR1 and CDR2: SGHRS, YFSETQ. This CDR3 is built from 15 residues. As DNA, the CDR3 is TGCGCCAGCAGCTTTAAACGGGAGAGCTCTGGTGAGCAGTTCTTC. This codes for CASSFKRESSGEQFF.

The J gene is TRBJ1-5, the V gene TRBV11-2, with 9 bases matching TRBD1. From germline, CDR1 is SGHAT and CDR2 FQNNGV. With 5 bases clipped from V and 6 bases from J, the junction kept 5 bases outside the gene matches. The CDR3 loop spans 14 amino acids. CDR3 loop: CASSPTGGGQPQHF. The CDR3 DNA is TGTGCCAGCAGCCCTACAGGGGGCGGTCAGCCCCAGCATTTT.

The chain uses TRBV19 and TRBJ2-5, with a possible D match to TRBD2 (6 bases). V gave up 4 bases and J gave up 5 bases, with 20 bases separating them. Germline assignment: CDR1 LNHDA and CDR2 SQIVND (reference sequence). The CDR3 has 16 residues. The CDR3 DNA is TGTGCCAGTAGTACCCAGGGATACACGGGGGTGGAGACCCAGTACTTC. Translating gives CASSTQGYTGVETQYF. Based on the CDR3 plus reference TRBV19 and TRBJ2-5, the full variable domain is DGGITQSPKYLFRKEGQNVTLSCEQNLNHDAMYWYRQDPGQGLRLIYYSQIVNDFQKGDIAEGYSVSREKKESFPLTVTSAQKNPTAFYLCASSTQGYTGVETQYFGPGTRLLVL.

The DNA for the CDR3 is TGTGCCAGCAGTTTAAAGAGGGTGGCCGGGGAGCTGTTTTTT. This encodes CASSLKRVAGELFF. V gene TRBV28 combines with J gene TRBJ2-2; a possible D gene is TRBD2 (5 bases). Per the germline V gene, CDR1 is MDHEN and CDR2 is SYDVKM. The CDR3 has 14 residues. Deletions cut 2 bases from V and 6 bases from J, with 10 bases between.

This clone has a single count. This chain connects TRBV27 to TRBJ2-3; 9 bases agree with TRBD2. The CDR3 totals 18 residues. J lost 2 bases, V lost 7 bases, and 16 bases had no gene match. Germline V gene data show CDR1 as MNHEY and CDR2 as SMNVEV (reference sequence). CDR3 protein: CASNHFAASGGTTDTQYF. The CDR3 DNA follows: TGTGCCAGCAACCATTTCGCGGCAAGCGGGGGGACCACAGATACGCAGTATTTT.

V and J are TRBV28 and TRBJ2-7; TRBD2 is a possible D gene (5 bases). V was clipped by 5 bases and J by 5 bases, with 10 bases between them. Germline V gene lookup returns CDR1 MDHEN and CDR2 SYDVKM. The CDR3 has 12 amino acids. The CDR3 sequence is CASSPDGNEQYF. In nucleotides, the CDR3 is TGTGCCAGCAGTCCGGACGGGAACGAGCAGTACTTC.

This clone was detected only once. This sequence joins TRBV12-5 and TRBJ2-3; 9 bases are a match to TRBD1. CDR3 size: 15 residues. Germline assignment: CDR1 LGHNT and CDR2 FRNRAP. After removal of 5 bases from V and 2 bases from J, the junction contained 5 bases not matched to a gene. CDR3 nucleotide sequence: TGTGCTAGTGGTCAGGGACAGGGTTACACAGATACGCAGTATTTT. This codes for CASGQGQGYTDTQYF.

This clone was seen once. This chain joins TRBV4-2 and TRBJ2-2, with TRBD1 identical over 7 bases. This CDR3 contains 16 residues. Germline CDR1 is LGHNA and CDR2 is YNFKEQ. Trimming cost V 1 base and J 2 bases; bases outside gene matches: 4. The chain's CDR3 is CASSQAGTDNTGELFF. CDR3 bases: TGTGCCAGCAGCCAAGCCGGGACAGACAACACCGGGGAGCTGTTTTTT.

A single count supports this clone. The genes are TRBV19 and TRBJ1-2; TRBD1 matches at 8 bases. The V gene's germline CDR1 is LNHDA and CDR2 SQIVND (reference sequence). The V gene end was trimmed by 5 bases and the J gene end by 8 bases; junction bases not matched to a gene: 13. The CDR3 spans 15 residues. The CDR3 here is CASSAGTGVWYGYTF. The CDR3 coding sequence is TGTGCCAGTAGTGCAGGGACAGGCGTCTGGTACGGCTACACCTTC.

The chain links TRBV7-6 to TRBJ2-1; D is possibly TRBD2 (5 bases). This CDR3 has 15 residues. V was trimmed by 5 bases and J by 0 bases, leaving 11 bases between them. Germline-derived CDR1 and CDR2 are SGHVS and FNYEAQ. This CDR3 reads CASSPSGSSYNEQFF. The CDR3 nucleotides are TGTGCCAGCAGCCCATCGGGGAGCTCCTACAATGAGCAGTTCTTC.

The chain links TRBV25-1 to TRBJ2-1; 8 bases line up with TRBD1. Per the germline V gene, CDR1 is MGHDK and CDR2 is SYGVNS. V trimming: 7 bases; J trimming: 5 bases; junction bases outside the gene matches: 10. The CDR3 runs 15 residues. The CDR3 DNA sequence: TGTGCCAGCAAGTTCGGGACAGGATTTCACAATGAGCAGTTCTTC. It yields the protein CASKFGTGFHNEQFF.